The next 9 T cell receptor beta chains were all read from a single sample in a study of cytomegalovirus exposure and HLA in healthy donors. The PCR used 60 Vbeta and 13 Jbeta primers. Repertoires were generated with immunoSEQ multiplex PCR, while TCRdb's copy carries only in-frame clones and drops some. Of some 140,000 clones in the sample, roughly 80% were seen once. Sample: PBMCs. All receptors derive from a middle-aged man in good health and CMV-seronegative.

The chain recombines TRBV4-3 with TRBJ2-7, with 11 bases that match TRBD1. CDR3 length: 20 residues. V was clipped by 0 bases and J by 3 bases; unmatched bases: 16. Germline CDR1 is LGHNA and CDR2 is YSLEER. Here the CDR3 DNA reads TGCGCCAGCAGCCAAGAAACTCTATCGTCTCGGACAGGGGGCTACTACGAGCAGTACTTC. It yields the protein CASSQETLSSRTGGYYEQYF.

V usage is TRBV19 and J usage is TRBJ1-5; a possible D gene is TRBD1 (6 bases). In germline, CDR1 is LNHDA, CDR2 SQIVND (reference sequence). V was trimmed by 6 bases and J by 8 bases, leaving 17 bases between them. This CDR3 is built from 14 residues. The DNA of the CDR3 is TGTGCCAGTAGCAATGAACAGGGTATGGAGCCCCAGCATTTT. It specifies CASSNEQGMEPQHF.

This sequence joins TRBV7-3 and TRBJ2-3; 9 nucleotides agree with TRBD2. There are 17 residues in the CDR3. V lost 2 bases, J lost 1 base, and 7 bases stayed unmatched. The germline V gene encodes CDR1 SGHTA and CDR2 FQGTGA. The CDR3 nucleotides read TGTGCCAGCAGCTTAGTGCCGGCTAGCGGGGGCACAGATACGCAGTATTTT. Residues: CASSLVPASGGTDTQYF.

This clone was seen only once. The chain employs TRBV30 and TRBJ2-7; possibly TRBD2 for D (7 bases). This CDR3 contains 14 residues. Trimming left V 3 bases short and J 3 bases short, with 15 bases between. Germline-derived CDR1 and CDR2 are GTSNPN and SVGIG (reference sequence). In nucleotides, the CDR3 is TGTGCCTGGAGCAAAGGGGGGGGATACTACGAGCAGTACTTC. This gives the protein CAWSKGGGYYEQYF.

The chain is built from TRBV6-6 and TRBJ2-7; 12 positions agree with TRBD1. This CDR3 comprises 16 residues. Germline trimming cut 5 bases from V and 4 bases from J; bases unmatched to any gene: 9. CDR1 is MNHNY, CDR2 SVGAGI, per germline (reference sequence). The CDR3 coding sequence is TGTGCCAGCAGTCCCAGGGGGACAGGGGGCAGTTACGAGCAGTACTTC. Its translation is CASSPRGTGGSYEQYF.

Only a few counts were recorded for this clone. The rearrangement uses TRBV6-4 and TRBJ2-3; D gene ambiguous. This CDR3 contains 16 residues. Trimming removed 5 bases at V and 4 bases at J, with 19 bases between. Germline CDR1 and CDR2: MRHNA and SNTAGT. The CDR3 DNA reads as TGTGCCAGCAGTCACACCGGCCCCACAGAGTCAGATACGCAGTATTTT. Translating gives CASSHTGPTESDTQYF.

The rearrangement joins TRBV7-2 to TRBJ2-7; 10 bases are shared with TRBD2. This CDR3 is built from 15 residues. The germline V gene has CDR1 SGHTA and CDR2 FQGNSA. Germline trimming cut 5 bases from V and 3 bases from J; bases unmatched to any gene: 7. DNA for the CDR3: TGTGCCAGCAGCCCTGGACTAGCGGTTAACTACGAGCAGTACTTC. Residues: CASSPGLAVNYEQYF.

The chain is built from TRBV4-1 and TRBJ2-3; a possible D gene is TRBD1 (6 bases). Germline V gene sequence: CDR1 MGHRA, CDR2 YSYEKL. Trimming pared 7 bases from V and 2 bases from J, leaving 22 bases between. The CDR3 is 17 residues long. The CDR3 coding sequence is TGCGCCAGCACTTTAGTCCTGGGGGCCTCATCCACAGATACGCAGTATTTT. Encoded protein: CASTLVLGASSTDTQYF.

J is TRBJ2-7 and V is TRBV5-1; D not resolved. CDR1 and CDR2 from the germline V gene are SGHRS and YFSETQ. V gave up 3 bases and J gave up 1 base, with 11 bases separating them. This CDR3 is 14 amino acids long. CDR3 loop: CASSSAILSYEQYF. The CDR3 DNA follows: TGCGCCAGCAGCTCTGCGATTCTATCCTACGAGCAGTACTTC.